Shown below are 9 T cell receptor beta chains from a single sample sequenced in a study of early stage breast cancer tumors. The protocol was immunoSEQ multiplex PCR, while the TCRdb copy is restricted to in-frame clones and leaves out a portion. The sample lists around 30,000 clones; more than 65% were seen once. The sample taken for sequencing was breast tumor tissue. These receptors all stem from a young adult with breast cancer.

V gene TRBV7-2 combines with J gene TRBJ1-1; D remains ambiguous. The CDR3 has 14 amino acids. Per the germline V gene, CDR1 is SGHTA and CDR2 is FQGNSA. Trimming shortened V by 3 bases and J by 2 bases, and 10 bases separated the two germline ends. Written as DNA, the CDR3 is TGTGCCAGCAGCTTCGACTGGGAAAACACTGAAGCTTTCTTT. Translation gives CASSFDWENTEAFF.

The gene calls are TRBV7-2 and TRBJ2-1, with no clear D. Germline lookup yields CDR1 SGHTA and CDR2 FQGNSA. The CDR3 spans 15 residues. V was clipped by 0 bases and J by 2 bases, with 8 bases between them. In nucleotides, the CDR3 is TGTGCCAGCAGCTTAGCTTCCCGAGCCTACAATGAGCAGTTCTTC. This codes for CASSLASRAYNEQFF.

This clone was counted between two and nine times. The CDR3 DNA sequence: TGTGCCAGCAGCTCCCTATTGAACACCGGGGAGCTGTTTTTT. It yields the protein CASSSLLNTGELFF. The chain combines TRBV11-2 with TRBJ2-2; no reliable D call. CDR1 is SGHAT and CDR2 is FQNNGV in the germline V gene. V lost 4 bases and J lost 1, with 7 bases in between. The CDR3 loop spans 14 amino acids.

V usage is TRBV7-9 and J usage is TRBJ2-7; 7 bases agree with TRBD1. Germline loops: CDR1 SEHNR, CDR2 FQNEAQ (reference sequence). The V gene end was trimmed by 5 bases and the J gene end by 5 bases; junction bases not matched to a gene: 9. This CDR3 region has 14 residues. The CDR3 nucleotides are TGTGCCAGCAGCCCGTCCTCCAGGGGGAACGAGCAGTACTTC. Translated, it gives CASSPSSRGNEQYF.

The chain is built from TRBV30 and TRBJ1-5, with D perhaps matching TRBD1 (6 bases). Germline V lookup: CDR1 GTSNPN, CDR2 SVGIG (reference sequence). The CDR3 runs to 15 residues. Deletions cut 0 bases from V and 4 bases from J, with 13 bases between. The CDR3 DNA reads as TGTGCCTGGAGTGTACGGAACAGGGCTAATCAGCCCCAGCATTTT. Its translation: CAWSVRNRANQPQHF.

The chain combines TRBV20-1 with TRBJ2-1; TRBD1 is a possible D gene (6 bases). V gave up 6 bases and J gave up 10 bases, with 13 bases separating them. From germline, CDR1 is DFQATT and CDR2 SNEGSKA (reference sequence). The CDR3 loop spans 11 amino acids. CDR3 DNA sequence: TGCAGTGCGAGGGGGAACGGAGAGCAGTTCTTC. This gives the protein CSARGNGEQFF.

The gene calls are TRBV29-1 and TRBJ1-3; D not resolved. In germline, CDR1 is SQVTM, CDR2 ANQGSEA. V lost 1 base to trimming and J lost 2 bases, with 6 bases between them. CDR3 size: 13 residues. The CDR3 nucleotides read TGCAGCGTTGAAGGAGGCGCTGGAAACACCATATATTTT. This translates into CSVEGGAGNTIYF.

The CDR3 loop reads CASSAHPGTLYYGYTF. Written as DNA, the CDR3 is TGTGCCAGCAGCGCCCACCCCGGGACCCTATACTATGGCTACACCTTC. The gene calls are TRBV21-1 and TRBJ1-2. TRBV21-1 is classified as a pseudogene. The CDR3 contains 16 residues.

The rearrangement links TRBV5-4 to TRBJ2-3, with 10 nucleotides matching TRBD1. Germline CDR1 and CDR2: SGHNT and YYREEE (reference sequence). V shed 4 bases, J shed 7 bases, and the junction held 9 bases outside the gene matches. The CDR3 extends over 15 amino acids. The CDR3 here is CASSTETGGGYTQYF. Written as DNA, the CDR3 is TGTGCCAGCAGCACCGAGACAGGGGGCGGGTATACGCAGTATTTT.